These T cell receptor beta chains were read from a single sample in a study of T cell clonotyping in hematopoietic cell transplantation. Sequencing was performed with immunoSEQ multiplex PCR; in TCRdb, only in-frame clones are kept and a portion is missing. The table includes around 15,000 clones, approximately 61% detected once. This sample comprised PBMCs, obtained 30 days after allogeneic stem cell transplant. Source of these receptors: a male patient aged 45-60 years who had an allogeneic stem cell transplant from an unrelated donor, so T cells may come from the graft donor. Some clones in this sample may be carry-over from other donors' samples. Both conserved end residues are part of each CDR3. Fields, in order: V gene, D gene, clone size, J gene, CDR3 protein, CDR3 DNA. A D gene is named only where the DNA matches it firmly. The listing skips clone size in some rows; elsewhere it reads once, few, many or a size class.

>TRBV6-1|-|few|TRBJ2-5
CASIFADRPQETQYF
TGTGCCAGCATTTTCGCCGACAGGCCCCAAGAGACCCAGTACTTC
>TRBV30|-|-|TRBJ2-1
CAWSVTNNEQFF
TGTGCCTGGAGTGTCACTAACAATGAGCAGTTCTTC
>TRBV6-5|TRBD2|few|TRBJ2-3
CASSSVTSGTDTQYF
TGTGCCAGCAGTTCCGTGACTAGCGGGACAGATACGCAGTATTTT
>TRBV28|-|once|TRBJ1-1
CASSFGVKANTEAFF
TGTGCCAGCAGTTTCGGTGTAAAAGCGAACACTGAAGCTTTCTTT
>TRBV7-6|-|-|TRBJ1-1
CASSLFEGGTEAFF
TGTGCCAGCAGCTTGTTCGAGGGAGGCACTGAAGCTTTCTTT
>TRBV9|TRBD2|-|TRBJ2-3
CASSVSGSTDTQYF
TGTGCCAGCAGCGTTAGCGGGAGCACAGATACGCAGTATTTT
>TRBV2|TRBD1|-|TRBJ1-6
CASSERGTGFSPLHF
TGTGCCAGCAGTGAACGGGGGACAGGGTTTTCACCCCTCCACTTT
>TRBV5-6|-|-|TRBJ1-2
CASSSQGTYGYTF
TGTGCCAGCAGCTCTCAGGGTACCTATGGCTACACCTTC
>TRBV11-3|-|-|TRBJ2-3
CASSLAASTDTQYF
TGTGCCAGCAGCTTAGCTGCCTCAACAGATACGCAGTATTTT
>TRBV4-2|TRBD1|once|TRBJ1-2
CASSQRPLRTGGGYTF
TGTGCCAGCAGCCAAAGACCCCTCCGGACAGGTGGGGGCTACACCTTC
>TRBV29-1|TRBD1|once|TRBJ1-1
CSVDRGLNTEAFF
TGCAGCGTTGACAGGGGGTTGAACACTGAAGCTTTCTTT
>TRBV28|-|-|TRBJ2-3
CASSLTTGRQYF
TGTGCCAGCAGTTTAACAACGGGGAGGCAGTATTTT
>TRBV6-5|TRBD1|-|TRBJ2-1
CASTWDRLGNEQFF
TGTGCCAGCACCTGGGACAGGCTAGGGAATGAGCAGTTCTTC
>TRBV25-1|TRBD1|-|TRBJ1-6
CASSLRGTGNSPLHF
TGTGCCAGCAGTCTTCGCGGGACAGGGAATTCACCCCTCCACTTT
>TRBV7-3|-|-|TRBJ2-2
CASPSRWGGELFF
TGTGCCAGCCCCTCTCGGTGGGGCGGGGAGCTGTTTTTT
>TRBV2|-|medium-sized|TRBJ1-2
CASSRSQDENGYTF
TGTGCCAGCTCCAGGAGCCAGGATGAGAATGGCTACACCTTC
>TRBV6-5|-|few|TRBJ1-1
CASSYSAYTEAFF
TGTGCCAGCAGTTACTCGGCCTACACTGAAGCTTTCTTT
>TRBV27|TRBD2|once|TRBJ2-5
CASSLSSGGAHQTQYF
TGTGCCAGCAGTTTATCTAGCGGGGGGGCCCACCAGACCCAGTACTTC
>TRBV2|-|few|TRBJ2-5
CASSPMGETQYF
TGTGCCAGCAGTCCGATGGGCGAGACCCAGTACTTC
>TRBV28|-|-|TRBJ1-5
CASSPDNQPQHF
TGTGCCAGCAGCCCCGACAATCAGCCCCAGCATTTT
>TRBV19|-|-|TRBJ2-3
CASSREWSTDTQYF
TGTGCCAGTAGTAGGGAATGGAGCACAGATACGCAGTATTTT
>TRBV30|-|once|TRBJ2-7
CAWSNGGSYEQYF
TGTGCCTGGAGTAACGGCGGATCCTACGAGCAGTACTTC
>TRBV27|-|-|TRBJ2-7
CASSLRGAAEQYF
TGTGCCAGCAGTTTAAGGGGGGCGGCCGAGCAGTACTTC